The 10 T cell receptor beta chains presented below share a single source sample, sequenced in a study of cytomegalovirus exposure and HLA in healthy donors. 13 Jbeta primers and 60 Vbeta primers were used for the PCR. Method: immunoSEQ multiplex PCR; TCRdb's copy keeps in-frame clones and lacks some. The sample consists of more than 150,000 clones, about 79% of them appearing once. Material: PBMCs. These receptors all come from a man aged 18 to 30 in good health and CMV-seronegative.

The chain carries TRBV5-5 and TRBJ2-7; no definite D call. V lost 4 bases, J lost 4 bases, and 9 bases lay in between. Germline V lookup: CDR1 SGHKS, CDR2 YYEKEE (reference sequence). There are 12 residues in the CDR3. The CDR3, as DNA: TGTGCCAGCAGCCCCGCGGTATACGAGCAGTACTTC. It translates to CASSPAVYEQYF.

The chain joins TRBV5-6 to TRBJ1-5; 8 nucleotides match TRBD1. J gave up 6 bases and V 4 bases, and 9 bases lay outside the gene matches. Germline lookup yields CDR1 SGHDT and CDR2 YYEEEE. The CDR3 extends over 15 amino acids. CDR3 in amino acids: CASSGGQGRGQPQHF. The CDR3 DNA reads TGTGCCAGCAGCGGTGGACAGGGACGGGGTCAGCCCCAGCATTTT.

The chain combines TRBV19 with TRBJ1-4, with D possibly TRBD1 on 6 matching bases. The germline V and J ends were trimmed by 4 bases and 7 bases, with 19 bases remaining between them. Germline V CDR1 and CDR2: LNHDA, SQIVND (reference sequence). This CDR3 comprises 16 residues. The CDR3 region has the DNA TGTGCCAGTAGTACCCGCTACAGGGTTGACGGTGAAAAACTGTTTTTT. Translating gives CASSTRYRVDGEKLFF.

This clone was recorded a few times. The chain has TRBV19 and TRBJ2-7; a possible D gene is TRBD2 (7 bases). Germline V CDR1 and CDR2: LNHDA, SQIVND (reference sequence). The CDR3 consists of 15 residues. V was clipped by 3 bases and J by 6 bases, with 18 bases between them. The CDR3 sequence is CASSIGGLVMAEQYF. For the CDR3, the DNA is TGTGCCAGTAGTATCGGGGGGCTAGTGATGGCCGAGCAGTACTTC.

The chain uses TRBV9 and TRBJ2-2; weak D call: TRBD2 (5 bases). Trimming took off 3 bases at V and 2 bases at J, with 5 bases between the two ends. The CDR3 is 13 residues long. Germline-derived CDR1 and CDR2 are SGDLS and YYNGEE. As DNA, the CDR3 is TGTGCCAGCAGCGGGACTAACACCGGGGAGCTGTTTTTT. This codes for CASSGTNTGELFF. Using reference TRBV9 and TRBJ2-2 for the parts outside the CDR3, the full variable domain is DSGVTQTPKHLITATGQRVTLRCSPRSGDLSVYWYQQSLDQGLQFLIQYYNGEERAKGNILERFSAQQFPDLHSELNLSSLELGDSALYFCASSGTNTGELFFGEGSRLTVL.

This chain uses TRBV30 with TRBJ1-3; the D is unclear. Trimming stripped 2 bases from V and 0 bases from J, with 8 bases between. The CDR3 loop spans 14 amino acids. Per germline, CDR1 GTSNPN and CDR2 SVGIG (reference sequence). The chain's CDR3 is CAWSRHSSGNTIYF. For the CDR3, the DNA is TGTGCCTGGAGTCGCCACTCCTCTGGAAACACCATATATTTT.

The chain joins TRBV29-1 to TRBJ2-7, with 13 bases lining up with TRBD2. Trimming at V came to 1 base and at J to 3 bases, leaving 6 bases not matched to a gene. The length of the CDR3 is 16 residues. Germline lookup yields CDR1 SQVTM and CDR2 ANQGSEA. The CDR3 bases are TGCAGCGTTGAAGTACAGGGACTAGCGGGAATCTACGAGCAGTACTTC. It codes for CSVEVQGLAGIYEQYF.

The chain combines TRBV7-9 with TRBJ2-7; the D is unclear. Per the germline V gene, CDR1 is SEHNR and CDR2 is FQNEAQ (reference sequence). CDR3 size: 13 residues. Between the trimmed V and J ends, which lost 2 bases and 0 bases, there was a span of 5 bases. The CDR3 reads CASSLSLSYEQYF. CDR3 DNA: TGTGCCAGCAGCTTATCCCTCTCCTACGAGCAGTACTTC.

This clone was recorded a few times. DNA of the CDR3: TGTGCCAGCACGCCCCCAGGGGGTCGCTATGGCTACACCTTC. Encoded protein: CASTPPGGRYGYTF. V gene TRBV28 combines with J gene TRBJ1-2, with 7 bases aligning to TRBD1. This CDR3 contains 14 residues. The V gene end was trimmed by 7 bases and the J gene end by 4 bases; junction bases not matched to a gene: 9. In germline, CDR1 is MDHEN, CDR2 SYDVKM.

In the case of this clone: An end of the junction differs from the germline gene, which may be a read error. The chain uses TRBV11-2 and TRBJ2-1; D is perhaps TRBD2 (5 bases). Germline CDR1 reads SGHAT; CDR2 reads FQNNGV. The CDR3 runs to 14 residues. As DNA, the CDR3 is TGTGCCAACAGCTCCACGCCGGGGAACAATGAGCAGTTCTTC. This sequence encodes CANSSTPGNNEQFF.